This T cell receptor (beta chain) emerged from a study of cytomegalovirus exposure and HLA in healthy donors. Overall study: It was reported in a later analysis that the same platform had been used for the 110 or so validation repertoires as for the 666 first-cohort repertoires. Broader study findings: Per published reports, the classifier diagnosed cytomegalovirus status with high specificity and sensitivity. The listing of some 170 TCR beta chains classed them as cytomegalovirus-associated.

Remarks on this clone: No antigen is known for it.

Only in-frame clones appear in the TCRdb table, and some are missing; sequencing was by immunoSEQ multiplex PCR. The sample consists of roughly 140,000 clones, 91% of them appearing once. Separate from the 666-subject first cohort was the roughly 120-subject validation cohort, to which the donors belonged. The source material was PBMCs. The receptor comes from a man aged 18 to 29 in good health and CMV-seronegative.

CDR3 in amino acids: CASSGGGLAPGELFF. The CDR3 bases are TGTGCCAGCAGTGGGGGGGGACTAGCCCCCGGGGAGCTGTTTTTT. The chain employs TRBV25-1 and TRBJ2-2; 9 bases agree with TRBD2. The trim removed 4 bases at V and 6 bases at J, leaving 6 bases unmatched. Germline V gene data show CDR1 as MGHDK and CDR2 as SYGVNS. This CDR3 contains 15 residues.